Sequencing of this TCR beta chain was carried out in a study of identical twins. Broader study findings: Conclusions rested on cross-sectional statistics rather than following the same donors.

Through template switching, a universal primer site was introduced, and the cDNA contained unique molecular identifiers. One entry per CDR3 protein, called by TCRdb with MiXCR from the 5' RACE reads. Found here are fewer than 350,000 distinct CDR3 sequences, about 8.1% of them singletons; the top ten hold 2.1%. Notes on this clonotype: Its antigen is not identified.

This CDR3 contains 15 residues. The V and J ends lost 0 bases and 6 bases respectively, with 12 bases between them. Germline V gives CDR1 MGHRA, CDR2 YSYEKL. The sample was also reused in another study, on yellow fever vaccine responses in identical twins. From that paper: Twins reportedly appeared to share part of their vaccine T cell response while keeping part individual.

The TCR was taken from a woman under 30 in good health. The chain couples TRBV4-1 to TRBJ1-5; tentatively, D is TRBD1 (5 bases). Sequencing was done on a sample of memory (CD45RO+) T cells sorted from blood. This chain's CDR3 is CASSQEEGWAQPQHF. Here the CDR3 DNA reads TGCGCCAGCAGCCAAGAGGAGGGGTGGGCTCAGCCCCAGCATTTT.